A few counts support the clone carrying this T cell receptor (beta chain). Its antigen remains unidentified. The data stem from a study of blood T cells in healthy people across ages. Findings and caveats of the study: Not knowing donor CMV status may have confounded expanded clonotype changes.

Looked up from germline, CDR1 is DFQATT and CDR2 is SNEGSKA (reference sequence). Trimming removed 5 bases from V and 0 bases from J, with 13 bases in between. The CDR3 has 14 residues. Then a second PCR, running about 6 to 12 cycles, was carried out with a sample-barcoded 5' primer and a J-beta primer mix. Each CDR3 protein is one row after TCRdb ran MiXCR on the 5' RACE reads. Found here are 600,000 or so distinct CDR3 sequences, about 30% of them singletons; the top ten hold approximately 14%. The sequencing sample was made of blood. This clonotype was sampled from an elderly woman in good health. This chain connects TRBV20-1 to TRBJ1-1, with D possibly being TRBD1 (6 bases). The CDR3 protein is CSADKTGMNTEAFF. CDR3 nucleotide sequence: TGCAGTGCTGACAAAACAGGGATGAACACTGAAGCTTTCTTT.